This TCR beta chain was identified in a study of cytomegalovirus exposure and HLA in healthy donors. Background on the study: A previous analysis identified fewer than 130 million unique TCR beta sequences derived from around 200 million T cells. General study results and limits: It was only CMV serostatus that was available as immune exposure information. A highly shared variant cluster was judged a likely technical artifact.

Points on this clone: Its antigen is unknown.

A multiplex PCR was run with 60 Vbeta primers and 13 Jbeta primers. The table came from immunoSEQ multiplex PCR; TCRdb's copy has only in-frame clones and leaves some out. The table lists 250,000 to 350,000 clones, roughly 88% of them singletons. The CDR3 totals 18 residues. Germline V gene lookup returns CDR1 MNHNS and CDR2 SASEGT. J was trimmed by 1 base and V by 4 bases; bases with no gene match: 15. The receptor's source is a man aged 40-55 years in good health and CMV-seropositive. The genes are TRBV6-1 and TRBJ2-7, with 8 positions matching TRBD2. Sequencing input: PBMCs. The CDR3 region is CASSAHIGGGLESYEQYF. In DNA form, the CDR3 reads TGTGCCAGCAGTGCCCACATCGGCGGGGGGCTGGAATCCTACGAGCAGTACTTC.